This entry lists 22 T cell receptor beta chains sequenced from one sample in a study of response to subunit inactivated influenza vaccine. One entry per CDR3 protein results from TCRdb running MiXCR on the RT-PCR reads. The sample has approximately 500,000 distinct CDR3 sequences; about 15% are singletons. Sequencing was performed on PBMCs from blood, taken about 11 days after vaccination. The receptors come from a man aged 45-65 years who received an inactivated influenza vaccine.

The chain joins TRBV12-3 or TRBV12-4 to TRBJ1-4; possible D gene TRBD1, 5 bases. Trimming pared 5 bases from V and 4 bases from J, leaving 17 bases between. This CDR3 is built from 16 residues. DNA of the CDR3: TGTGCCAGCAGTCCGGGACGACAGAATTATAATGAAAAACTGTTTTTT. Amino acid sequence: CASSPGRQNYNEKLFF.

The rearrangement uses TRBV30 and TRBJ2-2; D unclear. Germline V gene lookup returns CDR1 GTSNPN and CDR2 SVGIG (reference sequence). The germline V and J ends were trimmed by 0 bases and 6 bases, with 8 bases remaining between them. The CDR3 spans 13 residues. The CDR3 loop is CAWSVRSSGELFF. The DNA of the CDR3 is TGTGCCTGGAGTGTACGGAGCTCCGGGGAGCTGTTTTTT.

This clonotype occurred a few times. The chain is built from TRBV4-3 and TRBJ2-7, with unresolved D. Germline loops: CDR1 LGHNA, CDR2 YSLEER. The ends were cut back, 0 bases at V and 3 bases at J, with 6 bases in the middle. The CDR3 has 13 residues. The DNA for the CDR3 is TGCGCCAGCAGCCAAGATTACAACTACGAGCAGTACTTC. This sequence encodes CASSQDYNYEQYF.

CDR3 DNA sequence: TGTGCCAGCAGCTTGTCGGCTAGCGGGGTTTATGAGCAGTTCTTC. Translated: CASSLSASGVYEQFF. The V and J genes are TRBV5-6 and TRBJ2-1; 9 bases align to TRBD2. Germline assignment: CDR1 SGHDT and CDR2 YYEEEE. This CDR3 is 15 amino acids long. With V trimmed by 1 base and J by 8 bases, 7 bases remained unmatched. The full variable domain, with the rest looked up from reference TRBV5-6 and TRBJ2-1, is DAGVTQSPTHLIKTRGQQVTLRCSPKSGHDTVSWYQQALGQGPQFIFQYYEEEERQRGNFPDRFSGHQFPNYSSELNVNALLLGDSALYLCASSLSASGVYEQFFGPGTRLTVL.

The V gene is TRBV10-3, the J gene TRBJ1-5, with no clear D. With 1 base removed from V and 5 bases from J, the gap between germline ends came to 18 bases. The CDR3 is 17 residues long. The germline CDR1 and CDR2 sequences are ENHRY and SYGVKD. DNA for the CDR3: TGTGCCATCAGTGAGTACATGCGTCGGGGAGACGATCAGCCCCAGCATTTT. As protein: CAISEYMRRGDDQPQHF.

In this sample, this clonotype turned up a few times. CDR3 sequence reads: CASSSAVVEQYF. The CDR3 bases are TGTGCCAGCAGCTCCGCGGTGGTAGAGCAGTACTTC. V usage is TRBV7-8 and J usage is TRBJ2-7; D uncertain. V gave up 4 bases and J gave up 7 bases, with 11 bases separating them. CDR1 and CDR2 (germline): SGHVS, FQNEAQ. The CDR3 spans 12 residues.

In this sample, this clonotype turned up a few times. V gene TRBV5-5 combines with J gene TRBJ2-5; D call uncertain. The CDR3 has 12 residues. V was shortened by 2 bases and J by 5 bases, with 7 bases between the two germline ends. CDR1 and CDR2 from the germline V gene are SGHKS and YYEKEE (reference sequence). CDR3 nucleotides: TGTGCCAGCAGCTTCGGGTTTGAGACCCAGTACTTC. Its protein is CASSFGFETQYF.

The chain is built from TRBV6-2 or TRBV6-3 and TRBJ2-1, with 7 bases that match TRBD1. This CDR3 has 15 residues. Trimming removed 4 bases from V and 9 bases from J; junction bases left unmatched: 12. The germline V gene encodes CDR1 MNHEY and CDR2 SVGEGT. The DNA for the CDR3 is TGTGCCAGCAGTTCCCGACAGGGTCGGGCGGGTGAGCAGTTCTTC. This sequence encodes CASSSRQGRAGEQFF.

This clonotype was detected many times. This chain uses TRBV27 with TRBJ2-7; 7 bases align to TRBD1. J gave up 5 bases and V 5 bases, and 12 bases lay outside the gene matches. The germline V gene encodes CDR1 MNHEY and CDR2 SMNVEV (reference sequence). CDR3 length: 15 amino acids. The DNA for the CDR3 is TGTGCCAGCAGTCACCCTAAGACAGGGTCGGACGAGCAGTACTTC. Its protein product is CASSHPKTGSDEQYF.

This chain links TRBV7-8 with TRBJ1-1; weak D call: TRBD1 (5 bases). Looked up from germline, CDR1 is SGHVS and CDR2 is FQNEAQ. Trimming left V 3 bases short and J 0 bases short, with 8 bases between. The CDR3 consists of 14 residues. The CDR3 DNA is TGTGCCAGCAGCTTGGGGGTAGTGAACACTGAAGCTTTCTTT. Translated, it gives CASSLGVVNTEAFF.

In its sample, this clonotype was seen a few times. This chain joins TRBV9 and TRBJ2-1, with a tentative D call TRBD2 (5 bases). The CDR3 has 17 residues. CDR1 SGDLS and CDR2 YYNGEE come from the germline V gene. V was shortened by 4 bases and J by 8 bases, with 25 bases between the two germline ends. CDR3 nucleotides: TGTGCCAGCAGCATAACGGCCGGGATCCAATTGTTGGATGAGCAGTTCTTC. This codes for CASSITAGIQLLDEQFF. The whole variable domain, remainder taken from reference TRBV9 and TRBJ2-1, is DSGVTQTPKHLITATGQRVTLRCSPRSGDLSVYWYQQSLDQGLQFLIQYYNGEERAKGNILERFSAQQFPDLHSELNLSSLELGDSALYFCASSITAGIQLLDEQFFGPGTRLTVL.

This clonotype was counted only a few times. The chain uses TRBV25-1 and TRBJ2-5, with D possibly being TRBD2 (5 bases). The CDR3 loop spans 14 amino acids. V was trimmed by 2 bases and J by 5 bases, leaving 12 bases between them. Germline CDR1 reads MGHDK; CDR2 reads SYGVNS. CDR3 nucleotide sequence: TGTGCCAGCAGTGAAGTCCCCGGGATCGAGACCCAGTACTTC. Translated: CASSEVPGIETQYF. Using reference TRBV25-1 and TRBJ2-5 for the parts outside the CDR3, the full variable domain is EADIYQTPRYLVIGTGKKITLECSQTMGHDKMYWYQQDPGMELHLIHYSYGVNSTEKGDLSSESTVSRIRTEHFPLTLESARPSHTSQYLCASSEVPGIETQYFGPGTRLLVL.

This clonotype was seen at least ten times. The chain couples TRBV29-1 to TRBJ2-3; 8 positions agree with TRBD2. CDR1 is SQVTM and CDR2 is ANQGSEA in the germline V gene. The CDR3 runs 13 residues. V lost 6 bases to trimming and J lost 2 bases; unmatched junction nucleotides: 4. The CDR3 spells CSVFSGDTDTQYF. The CDR3 region has the DNA TGCAGCGTATTTAGCGGGGACACAGATACGCAGTATTTT.

There are a few counts of this clonotype. The CDR3: CASSKGGAGTDTQYF. CDR3 bases: TGTGCCAGCAGCAAAGGAGGGGCCGGCACAGATACGCAGTATTTT. The chain combines TRBV6-1 with TRBJ2-3, with a possible D match to TRBD2 (6 bases). Deletions cut 6 bases from V and 1 base from J, with 14 bases between. Per germline, CDR1 MNHNS and CDR2 SASEGT. The CDR3 has 15 amino acids.

V gene TRBV20-1 combines with J gene TRBJ2-3, with D perhaps matching TRBD1 (6 bases). Trimming removed 4 bases at V and 0 bases at J, with 11 bases between. Germline V gene sequence: CDR1 DFQATT, CDR2 SNEGSKA (reference sequence). This CDR3 contains 14 residues. The CDR3 here is CSATKDSSTDTQYF. The CDR3 nucleotides are TGCAGTGCTACCAAGGACAGTAGCACAGATACGCAGTATTTT.

This clonotype was observed a handful of times. This sequence joins TRBV10-3 and TRBJ2-3; a possible D gene is TRBD1 (6 bases). This CDR3 has 15 amino acids. The germline CDR1 and CDR2 sequences are ENHRY and SYGVKD. Trimming stripped 9 bases from V and 4 bases from J, with 20 bases between. CDR3 in DNA: TGTGCCATAGGGAAAGGGGGTAGCCTCCCAGATACGCAGTATTTT. It specifies CAIGKGGSLPDTQYF.

The V call is TRBV19, the J call TRBJ2-7; D is uncertain. The CDR3 runs to 18 residues. Looked up from germline, CDR1 is LNHDA and CDR2 is SQIVND (reference sequence). V was trimmed by 5 bases and J by 0 bases, leaving 23 bases between them. CDR3 protein: CASSSGYFGRQSSYEQYF. The CDR3 DNA is TGTGCCAGTAGTTCCGGATATTTTGGACGCCAGAGCTCCTACGAGCAGTACTTC. Using reference TRBV19 and TRBJ2-7 for the parts outside the CDR3, the full variable domain is DGGITQSPKYLFRKEGQNVTLSCEQNLNHDAMYWYRQDPGQGLRLIYYSQIVNDFQKGDIAEGYSVSREKKESFPLTVTSAQKNPTAFYLCASSSGYFGRQSSYEQYFGPGTRLTVT.

This clonotype was seen a handful of times. V gene TRBV6-5 combines with J gene TRBJ1-6; D is unclear. Trimming took off 2 bases at V and 10 bases at J, with 15 bases between the two ends. The CDR3 totals 15 residues. The germline gives CDR1 MNHEY, CDR2 SVGAGI. The CDR3: CASSYLMGSDSPLHF. The CDR3 bases are TGTGCCAGCAGTTACCTAATGGGGAGTGACTCACCCCTCCACTTT.

This rearrangement joins TRBV9 to TRBJ2-5; no clear D gene. CDR3 length: 13 amino acids. Trimming shortened V by 0 bases and J by 9 bases, and 12 bases separated the two germline ends. Germline CDR1 reads SGDLS; CDR2 reads YYNGEE. This CDR3 is CASSVDGIGPQYF. DNA of the CDR3: TGTGCCAGCAGCGTAGATGGTATAGGGCCCCAGTACTTC. The full variable domain, rest sourced from reference TRBV9 and TRBJ2-5, is DSGVTQTPKHLITATGQRVTLRCSPRSGDLSVYWYQQSLDQGLQFLIQYYNGEERAKGNILERFSAQQFPDLHSELNLSSLELGDSALYFCASSVDGIGPQYFGPGTRLLVL.

The V gene is TRBV5-1, the J gene TRBJ2-3, with 10 bases identical to TRBD2. The V gene end was trimmed by 0 bases and the J gene end by 5 bases; junction bases not matched to a gene: 12. This CDR3 region has 18 residues. CDR1 is SGHRS and CDR2 is YFSETQ in the germline V gene. This CDR3 is CASSLESPSGSFRDTQYF. The DNA for the CDR3 is TGCGCCAGCAGCTTGGAGTCGCCTAGCGGGAGTTTCCGAGATACGCAGTATTTT. The full variable domain, completed using reference TRBV5-1 and TRBJ2-3, is KAGVTQTPRYLIKTRGQQVTLSCSPISGHRSVSWYQQTPGQGLQFLFEYFSETQRNKGNFPGRFSGRQFSNSRSEMNVSTLELGDSALYLCASSLESPSGSFRDTQYFGPGTRLTVL.

This clonotype was seen more than once but under ten times. The chain joins TRBV6-5 to TRBJ2-3; the match to TRBD2 covers 9 bases. The V segment lost 0 bases and the J segment 3 bases; nucleotides outside the gene matches: 4. This CDR3 has 16 residues. The germline V gene has CDR1 MNHEY and CDR2 SVGAGI. In DNA, the CDR3 is TGTGCCAGCAGTTACTCTTGGGCGGGGGGGACAGATACGCAGTATTTT. It codes for CASSYSWAGGTDTQYF.

The genes are TRBV7-8 and TRBJ2-1; 10 positions agree with TRBD2. CDR3 size: 17 residues. The V gene end was trimmed by 5 bases and the J gene end by 0 bases; junction bases not matched to a gene: 7. Germline V CDR1 and CDR2: SGHVS, FQNEAQ. Written as DNA, the CDR3 is TGTGCCAGCAGCCTTTGGACTAGCGGAAGCTCCTACAATGAGCAGTTCTTC. It is translated as CASSLWTSGSSYNEQFF.